This T cell receptor (beta chain) was captured in a study of vaccination effects on CD4 cells after COVID-19. Study-level results: Only 1 of 255 vaccine-induced clones from healthy vaccinees cross-reacted with common cold coronaviruses.

Details on this clone: The antigen is unknown.

Viral peptide pools were used in the ViraFEST assay to expand antigen-specific CD4+ T cells, and sequencing came afterward. Researchers isolated CD4+ T cells once around 11 days of culture had elapsed. Participants each got two BNT162b2 or mRNA-1273 vaccine doses. PBMC were cultured at around 2 million per well with roughly 9.7 IU/ml IL-2 and 9.5 to 10 ug/ml peptides. Cells had half their medium changed to IL-2 medium on days 3 and 7. TCRdb's copy holds only in-frame clones and misses some; the assay was immunoSEQ multiplex PCR. The sample lists 65,000 to 70,000 clones; roughly 79% were seen once. This CDR3 contains 13 residues. Per the germline V gene, CDR1 is SGHVS and CDR2 is FQNEAQ. The trim removed 5 bases at V and 7 bases at J, leaving 5 bases unmatched.

The chain recombines TRBV7-8 with TRBJ1-2; 9 positions match TRBD1. The clonotype originates from a human donor who received a COVID-19 vaccine. Sequencing was performed on CD4+ T cells from PBMCs cultured with HCoV-OC43 spike peptides, taken after COVID-19 vaccination. Subset here: HCoV-OC43 spike overlapping peptide pool stimulation. DNA for the CDR3: TGTGCCAGCAGCCAGGACAGGGGCCGTGGCTACACCTTC. It specifies CASSQDRGRGYTF.